The clone carrying this T cell receptor (beta chain) was counted a few times. Its antigen is not known. TCRdb reprocessed the 5' RACE reads via MiXCR and lists one record per CDR3 protein. The sample shows about 250,000 distinct CDR3 sequences, around an eighth of them seen only once. This entry is derived from a study of identical twins. General study points: Twin-shared out-of-frame alpha sequences showed excess low generation probability.

The sequence was collected from a woman younger than 30 in good health. The specimen sequenced was memory (CD45RO+) T cells sorted from blood.

The CDR3 DNA sequence: TGCAGTGCTATCAGAACCGGCCAGCCCGGAGCTTTCTTT. Its translation is CSAIRTGQPGAFF. The rearrangement links TRBV20-1 to TRBJ1-1; no definite D call. Germline assignment: CDR1 DFQATT and CDR2 SNEGSKA (reference sequence). The CDR3 contains 13 residues. V shed 4 bases and J shed 10 bases, with 19 bases lying between them.